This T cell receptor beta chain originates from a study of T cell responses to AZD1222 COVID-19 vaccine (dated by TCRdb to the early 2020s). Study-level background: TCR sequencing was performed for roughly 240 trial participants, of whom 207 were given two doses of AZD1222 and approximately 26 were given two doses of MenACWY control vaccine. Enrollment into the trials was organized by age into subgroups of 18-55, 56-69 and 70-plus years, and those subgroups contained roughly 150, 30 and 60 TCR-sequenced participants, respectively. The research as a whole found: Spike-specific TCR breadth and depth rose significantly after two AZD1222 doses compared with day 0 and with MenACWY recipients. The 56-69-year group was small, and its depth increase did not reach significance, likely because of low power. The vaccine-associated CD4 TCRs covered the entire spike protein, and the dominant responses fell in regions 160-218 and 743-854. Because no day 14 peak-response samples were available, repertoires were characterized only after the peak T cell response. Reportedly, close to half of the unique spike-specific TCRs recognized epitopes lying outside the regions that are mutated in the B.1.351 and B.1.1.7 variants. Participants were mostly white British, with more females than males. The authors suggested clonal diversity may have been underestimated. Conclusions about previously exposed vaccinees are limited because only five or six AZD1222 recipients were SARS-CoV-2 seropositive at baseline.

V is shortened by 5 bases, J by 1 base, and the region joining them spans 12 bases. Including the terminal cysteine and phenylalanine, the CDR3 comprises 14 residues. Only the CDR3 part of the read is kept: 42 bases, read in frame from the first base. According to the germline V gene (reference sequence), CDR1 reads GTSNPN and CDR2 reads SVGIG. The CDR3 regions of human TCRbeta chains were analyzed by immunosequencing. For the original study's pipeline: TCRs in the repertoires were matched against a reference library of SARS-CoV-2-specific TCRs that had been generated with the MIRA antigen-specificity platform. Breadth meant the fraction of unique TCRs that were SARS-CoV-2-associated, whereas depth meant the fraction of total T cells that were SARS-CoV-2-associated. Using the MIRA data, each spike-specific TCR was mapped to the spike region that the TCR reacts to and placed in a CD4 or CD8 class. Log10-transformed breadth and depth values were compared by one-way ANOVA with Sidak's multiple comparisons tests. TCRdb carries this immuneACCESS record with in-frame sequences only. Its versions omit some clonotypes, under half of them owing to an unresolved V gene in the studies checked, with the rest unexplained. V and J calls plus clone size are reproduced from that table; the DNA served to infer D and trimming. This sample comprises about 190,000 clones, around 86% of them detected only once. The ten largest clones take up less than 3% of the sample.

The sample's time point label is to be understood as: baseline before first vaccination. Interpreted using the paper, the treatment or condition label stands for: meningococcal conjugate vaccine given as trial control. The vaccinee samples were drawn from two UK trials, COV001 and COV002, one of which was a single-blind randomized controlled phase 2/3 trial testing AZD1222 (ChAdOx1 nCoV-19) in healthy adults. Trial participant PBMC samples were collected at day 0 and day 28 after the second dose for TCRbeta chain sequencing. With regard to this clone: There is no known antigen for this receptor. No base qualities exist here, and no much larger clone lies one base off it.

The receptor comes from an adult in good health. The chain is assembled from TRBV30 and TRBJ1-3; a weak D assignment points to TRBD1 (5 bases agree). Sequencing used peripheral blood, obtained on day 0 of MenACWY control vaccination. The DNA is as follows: TGTGCCTGGGGCCAGGGAGTTTCTGGAAACACCATATATTTT. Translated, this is CAWGQGVSGNTIYF.